These 28 T cell receptor beta chains were sequenced from one sample in a study of cytomegalovirus exposure and HLA in healthy donors. Primers included in the PCR were 60 Vbeta and 13 Jbeta primers. Sequencing was performed with immunoSEQ multiplex PCR; in TCRdb, only in-frame clones are kept and a portion is missing. This sample has some 110,000 clones; over 65% occur once, and the top ten carry roughly 0.87%. Source material: PBMCs. These receptors were collected from a woman under 40 in good health and CMV-seronegative.

The V call is TRBV5-1, the J call TRBJ1-6; a possible D gene is TRBD1 (6 bases). This CDR3 has 16 amino acids. Looked up from germline, CDR1 is SGHRS and CDR2 is YFSETQ. The germline V and J ends were trimmed by 4 bases and 6 bases, with 17 bases remaining between them. The CDR3 DNA sequence: TGCGCCAGCAGCACCCGGGGGGGGGCAACTAATTCACCCCTCCACTTT. Residues: CASSTRGGATNSPLHF.

The genes are TRBV2 and TRBJ1-1; TRBD1 matches at 10 bases. There are 15 residues in the CDR3. V lost 5 bases to trimming and J lost 5 bases; unmatched junction nucleotides: 8. Germline CDR1 and CDR2: SNHLY and FYNNEI. The CDR3 DNA is TGTGCCAGCAGTACCGGGACAGGGGTGAGAACTGAAGCTTTCTTT. Amino acids: CASSTGTGVRTEAFF.

V is TRBV29-1 and J is TRBJ1-2; D call uncertain. This CDR3 contains 12 residues. From germline, CDR1 is SQVTM and CDR2 ANQGSEA. Trimming pared 7 bases from V and 6 bases from J, leaving 15 bases between. The DNA for the CDR3 is TGCAGCGCCCTCGAACAGCCCCATGGCTACACCTTC. Translated, it gives CSALEQPHGYTF.

The V and J genes are TRBV7-6 and TRBJ2-5; no firm D call. The V and J ends lost 5 bases and 2 bases respectively, with 9 bases between them. The CDR3 has 13 amino acids. CDR1 and CDR2 from the germline V gene are SGHVS and FNYEAQ. The CDR3 DNA reads TGTGCCAGCAGCATTCAAATTCAAGAGACCCAGTACTTC. This encodes CASSIQIQETQYF.

CDR3: CASSSSGQSDGYTF. CDR3 DNA sequence: TGTGCCAGCAGTTCCTCCGGACAGTCAGATGGCTACACCTTC. This chain connects TRBV6-6 to TRBJ1-2; a weak D match, TRBD1 (6 bases). CDR3 length equals 14 residues. In germline, CDR1 is MNHNY, CDR2 SVGAGI (reference sequence). Trimming stripped 4 bases from V and 6 bases from J, with 15 bases between.

The chain is built from TRBV7-8 and TRBJ2-7, with 9 bases aligning to TRBD2. CDR1 and CDR2 (germline): SGHVS, FQNEAQ. The CDR3 contains 16 residues. With V trimmed by 1 base and J by 5 bases, 9 bases remained unmatched. CDR3: CASSLGGGGGADEQYF. The CDR3 nucleotides are TGTGCCAGCAGCTTAGGGGGCGGCGGGGGGGCCGACGAGCAGTACTTC.

The chain is built from TRBV2 and TRBJ1-2; D gene ambiguous. The V and J ends lost 0 bases and 4 bases respectively, with 3 bases between them. The CDR3 consists of 12 residues. Germline CDR1 SNHLY, CDR2 FYNNEI. Written as DNA, the CDR3 is TGTGCCAGCAGTGAAGCCAGCTATGGCTACACCTTC. It codes for CASSEASYGYTF. Variable domain in full (rest from reference TRBV2 and TRBJ1-2): EPEVTQTPSHQVTQMGQEVILRCVPISNHLYFYWYRQILGQKVEFLVSFYNNEISEKSEIFDDQFSVERPDGSNFTLKIRSTKLEDSAMYFCASSEASYGYTFGSGTRLTVV.

The CDR3 DNA follows: TGTGCCAGCAGTCCGATGCGGACAGGGAGGACAGATACGCAGTATTTT. It is translated as CASSPMRTGRTDTQYF. The rearrangement joins TRBV27 to TRBJ2-3; 8 bases align to TRBD1. CDR3 length: 16 amino acids. Germline V gene sequence: CDR1 MNHEY, CDR2 SMNVEV (reference sequence). Trimming removed 5 bases from V and 3 bases from J; junction bases left unmatched: 10.

V is TRBV5-1 and J is TRBJ1-1, with 8 nucleotides matching TRBD1. This CDR3 has 14 amino acids. V gave up 4 bases and J gave up 1 base; unmatched junction bases: 3. The germline gives CDR1 SGHRS, CDR2 YFSETQ. Written as DNA, the CDR3 is TGCGCCAGCAGCCCGGGACAGGAGAACACTGAAGCTTTCTTT. Amino acids: CASSPGQENTEAFF. The full variable domain, rest sourced from reference TRBV5-1 and TRBJ1-1, is KAGVTQTPRYLIKTRGQQVTLSCSPISGHRSVSWYQQTPGQGLQFLFEYFSETQRNKGNFPGRFSGRQFSNSRSEMNVSTLELGDSALYLCASSPGQENTEAFFGQGTRLTVV.

The CDR3 reads CASSLPGQGDYGYTF. The CDR3 coding sequence is TGTGCCAGCAGCTTACCGGGACAGGGAGACTATGGCTACACCTTC. The V and J genes are TRBV7-9 and TRBJ1-2; TRBD1 matches at 9 bases. V lost 2 bases and J lost 3; bases outside the gene matches: 4. The CDR3 spans 15 residues. Per the germline V gene, CDR1 is SEHNR and CDR2 is FQNEAQ (reference sequence). Full variable domain (missing parts from reference TRBV7-9 and TRBJ1-2): DTGVSQNPRHKITKRGQNVTFRCDPISEHNRLYWYRQTLGQGPEFLTYFQNEAQLEKSRLLSDRFSAERPKGSFSTLEIQRTEQGDSAMYLCASSLPGQGDYGYTFGSGTRLTVV.

Here the CDR3 reads CASGGQGAEMNTEAFF. DNA for the CDR3: TGTGCCAGCGGGGGACAGGGAGCAGAGATGAACACTGAAGCTTTCTTT. The rearrangement uses TRBV27 and TRBJ1-1; TRBD1 aligns across 9 bases. The CDR3 totals 16 residues. The V gene's germline CDR1 is MNHEY and CDR2 SMNVEV (reference sequence). V lost 8 bases to trimming and J lost 0 bases; unmatched junction nucleotides: 10.

The J gene is TRBJ2-2, the V gene TRBV7-9; 9 nucleotides agree with TRBD1. After removal of 5 bases from V and 5 bases from J, the junction contained 12 bases not matched to a gene. This CDR3 has 17 residues. Germline-derived CDR1 and CDR2 are SEHNR and FQNEAQ (reference sequence). The CDR3 DNA sequence: TGTGCCAGCAGCCCCCCAGTCGGGACAGGGCGGACCGGGGAGCTGTTTTTT. Its translation: CASSPPVGTGRTGELFF. Full variable domain (missing parts from reference TRBV7-9 and TRBJ2-2): DTGVSQNPRHKITKRGQNVTFRCDPISEHNRLYWYRQTLGQGPEFLTYFQNEAQLEKSRLLSDRFSAERPKGSFSTLEIQRTEQGDSAMYLCASSPPVGTGRTGELFFGEGSRLTVL.

V is TRBV29-1 and J is TRBJ1-1; D call uncertain. The CDR3 runs 14 residues. Germline V gene data show CDR1 as SQVTM and CDR2 as ANQGSEA. The V and J ends lost 4 bases and 0 bases respectively, with 12 bases between them. In DNA form, the CDR3 reads TGCAGCGTTGCTGTTCGAGGGATGAACACTGAAGCTTTCTTT. Its translation is CSVAVRGMNTEAFF.

This chain connects TRBV5-5 to TRBJ1-2, with D hard to call. V lost 2 bases, J lost 4 bases, and 12 bases lay in between. Germline CDR1 reads SGHKS; CDR2 reads YYEKEE (reference sequence). The CDR3 extends over 14 amino acids. The CDR3 loop is CASSLGPPGYGYTF. Written as DNA, the CDR3 is TGTGCCAGCAGCTTAGGCCCGCCGGGCTATGGCTACACCTTC.

The chain combines TRBV4-3 with TRBJ1-2; 11 bases match TRBD1. Germline V gene lookup returns CDR1 LGHNA and CDR2 YSLEER. This CDR3 has 15 amino acids. Unmatched junction bases numbered 5, after V lost 2 bases and J lost 6 bases. CDR3 bases: TGCGCCAGCAGCCAATCCCGGACAGGGGGCGATGGCTACACCTTC. Encoded protein: CASSQSRTGGDGYTF.

This rearrangement joins TRBV30 to TRBJ1-3, with D perhaps matching TRBD1 (5 bases). The V and J ends lost 5 bases and 2 bases respectively, with 7 bases between them. There are 12 residues in the CDR3. CDR1 is GTSNPN, CDR2 SVGIG, per germline (reference sequence). The CDR3 protein is CAWGGTGNTIYF. CDR3 nucleotide sequence: TGTGCCTGGGGGGGGACTGGAAACACCATATATTTT.

This clone occurred a few times. The chain carries TRBV27 and TRBJ2-3, with D possibly being TRBD2 (6 bases). V lost 7 bases, J lost 3 bases, and 14 bases lay in between. Germline CDR1 reads MNHEY; CDR2 reads SMNVEV (reference sequence). The CDR3 contains 14 residues. CDR3 loop: CASNAGKKTDTQYF. For the CDR3, the DNA is TGTGCCAGCAACGCGGGGAAAAAGACAGATACGCAGTATTTT.

This clone came up a few times. V is TRBV6-1 and J is TRBJ1-1; D unclear. The V gene's germline CDR1 is MNHNS and CDR2 SASEGT. Trimming cost V 1 base and J 1 base, with 10 bases left between them. The CDR3 consists of 15 residues. The CDR3 DNA is TGTGCCAGCAGTGAAGACGGTGGAGGGAACACTGAAGCTTTCTTT. It translates to CASSEDGGGNTEAFF.

The V and J genes are TRBV9 and TRBJ1-2, with unresolved D. The CDR3 is 13 residues long. The V gene's germline CDR1 is SGDLS and CDR2 YYNGEE. Trimming removed 0 bases from V and 4 bases from J, with 7 bases in between. As DNA, the CDR3 is TGTGCCAGCAGCGTAGGTCCGGGCTATGGCTACACCTTC. Protein: CASSVGPGYGYTF.

This chain uses TRBV18 with TRBJ2-5, with TRBD2 as a possible D gene (6 bases). Trimming took 3 bases from V and 4 from J, leaving 15 bases between them. CDR3 length equals 15 residues. CDR1 is KGHSH and CDR2 is LQKENI in the germline V gene. The CDR3 sequence is CASSPAGLGGETQYF. CDR3 DNA: TGTGCCAGCTCACCTGCAGGGCTGGGAGGAGAGACCCAGTACTTC. Based on the CDR3 plus reference TRBV18 and TRBJ2-5, the full variable domain is NAGVMQNPRHLVRRRGQEARLRCSPMKGHSHVYWYRQLPEEGLKFMVYLQKENIIDESGMPKERFSAEFPKEGPSILRIQQVVRGDSAAYFCASSPAGLGGETQYFGPGTRLLVL.

The V and J genes are TRBV2 and TRBJ2-5; D is unclear. CDR3 length: 11 residues. CDR1 and CDR2 from the germline V gene are SNHLY and FYNNEI. Trimming removed 2 bases at V and 4 bases at J, with 2 bases between. In DNA form, the CDR3 reads TGTGCCAGCAGTGAACTAGAGACCCAGTACTTC. It specifies CASSELETQYF.

This clone was seen just once. This chain connects TRBV27 to TRBJ1-1, with a tentative D call TRBD1 (5 bases). The CDR3 consists of 14 residues. The V and J ends lost 6 bases and 4 bases respectively, with 15 bases between them. Germline V gives CDR1 MNHEY, CDR2 SMNVEV (reference sequence). CDR3 sequence: CASRGQLFGTEAFF. CDR3 nucleotide sequence: TGTGCCAGCAGGGGGCAGTTATTTGGCACTGAAGCTTTCTTT.

This chain uses TRBV5-1 with TRBJ2-5; D remains unclear. The germline V and J ends were trimmed by 4 bases and 2 bases, with 3 bases remaining between them. The germline V gene encodes CDR1 SGHRS and CDR2 YFSETQ. The CDR3 consists of 11 residues. CDR3 sequence (DNA): TGCGCCAGCAGCCGTCAAGAGACCCAGTACTTC. Its protein product is CASSRQETQYF. Looking up the rest from reference TRBV5-1 and TRBJ2-5 gives the full variable domain: KAGVTQTPRYLIKTRGQQVTLSCSPISGHRSVSWYQQTPGQGLQFLFEYFSETQRNKGNFPGRFSGRQFSNSRSEMNVSTLELGDSALYLCASSRQETQYFGPGTRLLVL.

The chain couples TRBV6-5 to TRBJ1-2; 8 bases match TRBD1. The CDR3 length is 15 residues. The ends lost 2 bases at V and 7 bases at J; junction bases unmatched: 9. Germline values: CDR1 MNHEY, CDR2 SVGAGI. The CDR3 region has the DNA TGTGCCAGCAGTTACCACAACACAGGGGGTAGTGGCTACACCTTC. It encodes CASSYHNTGGSGYTF.

The chain combines TRBV7-8 with TRBJ1-5, with D possibly matching TRBD1 (6 bases). This CDR3 region has 14 residues. V was clipped by 4 bases and J by 7 bases, with 14 bases between them. Germline loops: CDR1 SGHVS, CDR2 FQNEAQ. The CDR3: CASSSKGTIQPQHF. The CDR3 DNA reads TGTGCCAGCAGCTCAAAGGGGACAATCCAGCCCCAGCATTTT.

The chain links TRBV7-9 to TRBJ2-2; 7 bases fit TRBD1. CDR1 and CDR2 (germline): SEHNR, FQNEAQ (reference sequence). The CDR3 runs 15 residues. Germline trimming cut 5 bases from V and 3 bases from J; bases unmatched to any gene: 6. Here the CDR3 reads CASSTYRGYTGELFF. The CDR3 DNA is TGTGCCAGCAGCACGTACAGGGGCTACACCGGGGAGCTGTTTTTT.

This rearrangement joins TRBV2 to TRBJ1-5; D may be TRBD1 (5 bases). The CDR3 is 14 residues long. Germline CDR1 and CDR2: SNHLY and FYNNEI. V was shortened by 4 bases and J by 5 bases, with 12 bases between the two germline ends. CDR3 region: CASSAGQGHQPQHF. CDR3 DNA: TGTGCCAGCAGTGCGGGTCAGGGTCATCAGCCCCAGCATTTT.

The rearrangement joins TRBV7-9 to TRBJ2-3, with TRBD2 identical over 7 bases. The CDR3 has 14 amino acids. Per germline, CDR1 SEHNR and CDR2 FQNEAQ (reference sequence). The trim removed 5 bases at V and 4 bases at J, leaving 6 bases unmatched. Here the CDR3 reads CASSPGGNADTQYF. In DNA, the CDR3 is TGTGCCAGCAGCCCCGGGGGGAACGCAGATACGCAGTATTTT.